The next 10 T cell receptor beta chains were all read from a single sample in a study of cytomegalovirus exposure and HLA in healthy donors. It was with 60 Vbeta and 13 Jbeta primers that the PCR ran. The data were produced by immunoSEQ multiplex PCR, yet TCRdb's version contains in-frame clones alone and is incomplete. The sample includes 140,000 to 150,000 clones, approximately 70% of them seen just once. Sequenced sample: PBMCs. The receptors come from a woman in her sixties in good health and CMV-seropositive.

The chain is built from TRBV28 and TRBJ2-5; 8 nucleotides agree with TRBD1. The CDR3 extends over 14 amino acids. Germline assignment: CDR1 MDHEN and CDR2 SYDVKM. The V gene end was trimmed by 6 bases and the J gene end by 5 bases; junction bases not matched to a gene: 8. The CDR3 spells CASSDRGRRETQYF. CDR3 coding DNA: TGTGCCAGCAGCGACAGGGGACGGAGGGAGACCCAGTACTTC.

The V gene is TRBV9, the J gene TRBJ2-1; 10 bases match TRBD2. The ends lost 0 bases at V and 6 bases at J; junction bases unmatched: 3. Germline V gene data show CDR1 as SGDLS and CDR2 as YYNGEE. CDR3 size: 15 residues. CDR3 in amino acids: CASSVGSGRANEQFF. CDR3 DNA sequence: TGTGCCAGCAGCGTAGGAAGCGGGAGGGCCAATGAGCAGTTCTTC.

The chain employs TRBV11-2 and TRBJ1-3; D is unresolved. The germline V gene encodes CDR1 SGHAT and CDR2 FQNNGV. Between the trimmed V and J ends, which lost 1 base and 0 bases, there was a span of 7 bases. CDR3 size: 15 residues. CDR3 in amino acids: CASSLGASSGNTIYF. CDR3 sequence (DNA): TGTGCCAGCAGCTTAGGGGCCAGCTCTGGAAACACCATATATTTT.

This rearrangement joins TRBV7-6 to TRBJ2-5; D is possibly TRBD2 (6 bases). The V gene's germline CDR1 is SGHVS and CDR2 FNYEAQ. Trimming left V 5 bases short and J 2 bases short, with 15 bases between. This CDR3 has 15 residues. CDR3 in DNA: TGTGCCAGCAGCATACTGGGACTCCTACAAGAGACCCAGTACTTC. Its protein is CASSILGLLQETQYF.

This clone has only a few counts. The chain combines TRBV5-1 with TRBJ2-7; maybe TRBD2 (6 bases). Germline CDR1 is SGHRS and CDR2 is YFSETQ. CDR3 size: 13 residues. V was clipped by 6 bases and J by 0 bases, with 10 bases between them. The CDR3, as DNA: TGCGCCAGCAACGGGGGAGGCTCCTACGAGCAGTACTTC. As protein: CASNGGGSYEQYF.

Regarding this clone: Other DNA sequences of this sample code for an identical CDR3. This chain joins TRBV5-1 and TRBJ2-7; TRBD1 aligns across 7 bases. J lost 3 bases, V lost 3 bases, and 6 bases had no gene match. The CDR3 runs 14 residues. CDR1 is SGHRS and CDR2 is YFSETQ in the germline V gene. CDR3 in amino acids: CASSSGTEVYEQYF. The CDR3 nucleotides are TGCGCCAGCAGCTCCGGGACAGAGGTCTACGAGCAGTACTTC.

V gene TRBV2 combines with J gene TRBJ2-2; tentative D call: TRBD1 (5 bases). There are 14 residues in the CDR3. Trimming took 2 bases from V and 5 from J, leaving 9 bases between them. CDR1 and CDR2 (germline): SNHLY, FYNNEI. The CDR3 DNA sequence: TGTGCCAGCAGTGAACAGGGCAGAACCGGGGAGCTGTTTTTT. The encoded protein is CASSEQGRTGELFF.

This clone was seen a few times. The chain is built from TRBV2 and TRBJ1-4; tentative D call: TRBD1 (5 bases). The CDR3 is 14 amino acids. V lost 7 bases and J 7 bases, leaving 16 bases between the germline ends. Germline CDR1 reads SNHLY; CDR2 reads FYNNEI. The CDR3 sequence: CASISGLGGEKLFF. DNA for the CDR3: TGTGCCAGCATTTCAGGGCTTGGTGGTGAAAAACTGTTTTTT.

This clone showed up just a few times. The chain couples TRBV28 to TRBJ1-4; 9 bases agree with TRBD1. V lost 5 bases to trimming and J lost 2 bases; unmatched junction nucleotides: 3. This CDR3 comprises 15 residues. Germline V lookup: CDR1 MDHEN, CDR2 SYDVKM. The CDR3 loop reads CASSGGTGTNEKLFF. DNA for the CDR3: TGTGCCAGCAGTGGGGGGACAGGGACTAATGAAAAACTGTTTTTT.

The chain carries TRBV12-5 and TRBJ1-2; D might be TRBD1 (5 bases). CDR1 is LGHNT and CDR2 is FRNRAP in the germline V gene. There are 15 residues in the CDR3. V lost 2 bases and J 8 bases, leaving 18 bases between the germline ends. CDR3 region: CASGLPGRGRGGYTF. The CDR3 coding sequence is TGTGCTAGTGGTTTGCCCGGGAGGGGAAGAGGCGGCTACACCTTC.